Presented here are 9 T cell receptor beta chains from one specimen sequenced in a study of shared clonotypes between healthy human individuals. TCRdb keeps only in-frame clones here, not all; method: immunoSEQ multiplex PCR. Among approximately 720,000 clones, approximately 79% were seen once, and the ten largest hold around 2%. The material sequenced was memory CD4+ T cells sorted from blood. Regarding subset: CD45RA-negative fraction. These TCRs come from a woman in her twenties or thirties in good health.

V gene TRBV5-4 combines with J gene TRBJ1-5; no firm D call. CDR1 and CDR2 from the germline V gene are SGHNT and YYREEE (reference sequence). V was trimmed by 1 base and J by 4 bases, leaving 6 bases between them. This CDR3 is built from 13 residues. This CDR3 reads CASSLRPNQPQHF. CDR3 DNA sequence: TGTGCCAGCAGCTTGCGACCGAATCAGCCCCAGCATTTT.

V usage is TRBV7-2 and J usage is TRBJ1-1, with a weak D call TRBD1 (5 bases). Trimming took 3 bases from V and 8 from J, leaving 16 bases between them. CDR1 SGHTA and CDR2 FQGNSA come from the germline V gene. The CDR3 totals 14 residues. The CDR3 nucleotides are TGTGCCAGCAGCTTCCGGGACGGGAGAAAGGAAGCTTTCTTT. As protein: CASSFRDGRKEAFF.

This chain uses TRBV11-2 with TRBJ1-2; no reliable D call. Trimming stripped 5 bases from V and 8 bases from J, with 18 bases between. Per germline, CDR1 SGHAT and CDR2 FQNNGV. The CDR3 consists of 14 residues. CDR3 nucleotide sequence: TGTGCCAGCAGCCTCGAGCCCATCTTGGGGGGCTACACCTTC. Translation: CASSLEPILGGYTF.

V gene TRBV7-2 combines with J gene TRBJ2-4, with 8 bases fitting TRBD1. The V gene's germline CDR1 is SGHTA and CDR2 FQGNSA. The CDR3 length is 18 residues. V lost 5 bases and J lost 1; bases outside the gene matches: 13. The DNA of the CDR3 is TGTGCCAGCAGCCCCCAGGGGGCGAGTGTTCGGGCCAAAAACATTCAGTACTTC. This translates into CASSPQGASVRAKNIQYF.

CDR3 protein: CAWSEGLATNEQFF. DNA of the CDR3: TGTGCCTGGAGTGAAGGACTAGCGACCAATGAGCAGTTCTTC. The V gene is TRBV30, the J gene TRBJ2-1; 9 nucleotides align to TRBD2. V was clipped by 1 base and J by 6 bases; unmatched bases: 4. This CDR3 contains 14 residues. CDR1 is GTSNPN and CDR2 is SVGIG in the germline V gene (reference sequence).

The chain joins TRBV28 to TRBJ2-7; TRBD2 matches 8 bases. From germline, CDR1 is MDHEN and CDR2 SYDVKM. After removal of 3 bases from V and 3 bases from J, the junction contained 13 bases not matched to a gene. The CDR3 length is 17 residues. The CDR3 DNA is TGTGCCAGCAGTTTGGGGGATTGGTTTAGCGGGAACTACGAGCAGTACTTC. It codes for CASSLGDWFSGNYEQYF.

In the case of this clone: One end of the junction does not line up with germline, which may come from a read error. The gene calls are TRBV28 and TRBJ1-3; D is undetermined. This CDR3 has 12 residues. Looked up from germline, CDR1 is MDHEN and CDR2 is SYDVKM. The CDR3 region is CASSKSRREAGF. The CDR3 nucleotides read TGTGCCAGCAGCAAATCTCGTAGGGAGGCAGGTTTT.

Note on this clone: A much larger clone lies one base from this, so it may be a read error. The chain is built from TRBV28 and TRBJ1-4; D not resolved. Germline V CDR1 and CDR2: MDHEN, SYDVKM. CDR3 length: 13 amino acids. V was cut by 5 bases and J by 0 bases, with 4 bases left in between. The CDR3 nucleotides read TGTGCCAGCAGTCCAACAACTAATGAAAAACTGTTTTTT. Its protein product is CASSPTTNEKLFF.

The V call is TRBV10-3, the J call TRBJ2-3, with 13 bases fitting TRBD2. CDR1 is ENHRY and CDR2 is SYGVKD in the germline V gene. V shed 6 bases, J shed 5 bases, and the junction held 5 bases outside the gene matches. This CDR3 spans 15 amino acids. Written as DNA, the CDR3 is TGTGCCATCAGGGGAGGGACTAGCGGGATAGATACGCAGTATTTT. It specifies CAIRGGTSGIDTQYF.